The next 16 T cell receptor beta chains were all read from a single sample in a study of radiation and T cells in renal cell carcinoma. The time point is: blood 2 weeks post-SBRT. Treatment specified: 15 Gy SBRT to primary tumor, nephrectomy 4 weeks later. The assay was immunoSEQ multiplex PCR, and TCRdb's table has in-frame clones only and misses some. The sample consists of roughly 130,000 clones, approximately 75% of them appearing once. The sequenced sample was blood, obtained from a patient whose treatment included radiotherapy and nephrectomy. These receptors were collected from a woman aged 60 to 75 with renal cell carcinoma.

The rearrangement links TRBV30 to TRBJ2-5, with 12 bases matching TRBD1. This CDR3 has 13 amino acids. The germline V gene encodes CDR1 GTSNPN and CDR2 SVGIG (reference sequence). With 5 bases clipped from V and 5 bases from J, the junction kept 3 bases outside the gene matches. CDR3 bases: TGTGCCTGGGGGGACAGGGGGCGGGAGACCCAGTACTTC. As protein: CAWGDRGRETQYF.

The chain employs TRBV18 and TRBJ1-5; D uncertain. This CDR3 comprises 14 residues. CDR1 is KGHSH, CDR2 LQKENI, per germline. The germline V and J ends were trimmed by 3 bases and 4 bases, with 10 bases remaining between them. The CDR3 loop reads CASSPETGNQPQHF. The CDR3 bases are TGTGCCAGCTCACCGGAGACGGGGAATCAGCCCCAGCATTTT.

The chain is built from TRBV7-2 and TRBJ1-6; 7 bases align to TRBD1. Trimming cost V 1 base and J 6 bases; bases outside gene matches: 6. This CDR3 spans 16 amino acids. Looked up from germline, CDR1 is SGHTA and CDR2 is FQGNSA. CDR3 sequence reads: CASSLVEGARNSPLHF. The CDR3, as DNA: TGTGCCAGCAGCTTAGTCGAGGGGGCCCGTAATTCACCCCTCCACTTT.

J is TRBJ1-1 and V is TRBV7-6; the D gene is possibly TRBD1 (5 bases). Trimming took off 7 bases at V and 0 bases at J, with 15 bases between the two ends. The length of the CDR3 is 15 residues. The germline gives CDR1 SGHVS, CDR2 FNYEAQ. The CDR3 is CASTLRGGMNTEAFF. The DNA for the CDR3 is TGTGCCAGCACCCTACGGGGGGGGATGAACACTGAAGCTTTCTTT.

This rearrangement joins TRBV28 to TRBJ1-3; maybe TRBD1 (5 bases). The V end was cut by 8 bases, the J end by 2 bases, with 13 bases between. This CDR3 has 14 residues. Germline V lookup: CDR1 MDHEN, CDR2 SYDVKM. CDR3 loop: CASQGPGAGNTIYF. The DNA for the CDR3 is TGTGCCAGCCAAGGCCCGGGGGCTGGAAACACCATATATTTT.

V gene TRBV6-5 combines with J gene TRBJ1-1; unclear D gene. CDR3 length equals 15 residues. V lost 0 bases and J lost 11, with 19 bases in between. Germline V gene sequence: CDR1 MNHEY, CDR2 SVGAGI. The CDR3 DNA reads TGTGCCAGCAGTTACTCGAGGAGGGCCGGCGATACCGCTTTCTTT. It specifies CASSYSRRAGDTAFF.

This clone has just one count. The V gene is TRBV28, the J gene TRBJ2-7; TRBD1 matches 10 bases. The CDR3 runs to 15 residues. Germline-derived CDR1 and CDR2 are MDHEN and SYDVKM. V dropped 6 bases and J dropped 2; count of bases not matched to a gene: 7. Written as DNA, the CDR3 is TGTGCCAGCAGCCCGCGGGACAGGGGTCCCTACGAGCAGTACTTC. Encoded protein: CASSPRDRGPYEQYF.

The chain uses TRBV30 and TRBJ1-3; no firm D call. The CDR3 is made up of 19 amino acids. CDR1 and CDR2 (germline): GTSNPN, SVGIG (reference sequence). Trimming took 0 bases from V and 0 from J, leaving 21 bases between them. This chain's CDR3 is CAWSVGLGSKTSSGNTIYF. The CDR3 region has the DNA TGTGCCTGGAGTGTAGGGCTGGGTTCTAAAACCTCCTCTGGAAACACCATATATTTT.

The chain employs TRBV30 and TRBJ2-2; TRBD1 might be the D (5 bases). V was cut by 3 bases and J by 2 bases, with 10 bases left in between. This CDR3 has 14 residues. The germline V gene encodes CDR1 GTSNPN and CDR2 SVGIG (reference sequence). The CDR3 coding sequence is TGTGCCTGGAGCCCAGGGCCAAACACCGGGGAGCTGTTTTTT. Amino acids: CAWSPGPNTGELFF.

V usage is TRBV27 and J usage is TRBJ1-2; 10 nucleotides align to TRBD1. Germline CDR1 is MNHEY and CDR2 is SMNVEV (reference sequence). The CDR3 contains 12 residues. V lost 5 bases and J lost 6; bases outside the gene matches: 0. DNA for the CDR3: TGTGCCAGCAGTGACAGGGGGCATGGCTACACCTTC. It specifies CASSDRGHGYTF.

The chain carries TRBV28 and TRBJ2-4; 7 bases fit TRBD1. After removal of 4 bases from V and 0 bases from J, the junction contained 0 bases not matched to a gene. This CDR3 has 14 amino acids. Per the germline V gene, CDR1 is MDHEN and CDR2 is SYDVKM. Here the CDR3 DNA reads TGTGCCAGCAGTTGGACAGGAGCCAAAAACATTCAGTACTTC. It codes for CASSWTGAKNIQYF.

This rearrangement joins TRBV19 to TRBJ2-2, with TRBD1 matching 7 bases. V trimming: 1 base; J trimming: 1 base; junction bases outside the gene matches: 21. The CDR3 is 22 amino acids. Germline V gives CDR1 LNHDA, CDR2 SQIVND (reference sequence). The CDR3 DNA sequence: TGTGCCAGTAGTATAGGAAGGGACAGATCTGTCTTGCCCTGGGGGAACACCGGGGAGCTGTTTTTT. Encoded protein: CASSIGRDRSVLPWGNTGELFF.

The gene calls are TRBV9 and TRBJ2-5; D may correspond to TRBD1 or TRBD2 (5 bases each). V lost 0 bases and J 5 bases, leaving 14 bases between the germline ends. Germline CDR1 reads SGDLS; CDR2 reads YYNGEE. This CDR3 is built from 15 residues. The CDR3 coding sequence is TGTGCCAGCAGCGTAGATGAGGGGCGCGGGGAGACCCAGTACTTC. It translates to CASSVDEGRGETQYF.

The rearrangement uses TRBV20-1 and TRBJ1-1, with unresolved D. The CDR3 totals 11 residues. Germline V gene lookup returns CDR1 DFQATT and CDR2 SNEGSKA (reference sequence). The V gene lost 2 bases and the J gene lost 3 bases, with 4 bases spanning the gap. The CDR3 DNA reads TGCAGTGCTAGAAAAGACACTGAAGCTTTCTTT. Its translation: CSARKDTEAFF.

This chain connects TRBV5-1 to TRBJ2-1; possible D gene TRBD1, 6 bases. The germline V and J ends were trimmed by 0 bases and 9 bases, with 13 bases remaining between them. The CDR3 consists of 14 residues. CDR1 and CDR2 (germline): SGHRS, YFSETQ. In DNA, the CDR3 is TGCGCCAGCAGCTTGGGGGCCCAAGGGGGTGAGCAGTTCTTC. Translation gives CASSLGAQGGEQFF.

The chain has TRBV2 and TRBJ1-1, with D possibly TRBD1 on 5 matching bases. Germline CDR1 and CDR2: SNHLY and FYNNEI. Trimming stripped 2 bases from V and 0 bases from J, with 10 bases between. The CDR3 spans 15 residues. CDR3 loop: CASSEYLTVNTEAFF. The CDR3 DNA reads as TGTGCCAGCAGTGAATATCTGACAGTGAACACTGAAGCTTTCTTT.